This T cell receptor (beta chain) was retrieved from a study of Ad26.COV2.S vaccination and SARS-CoV-2 variants. The CDR3 consists of 17 residues. The V gene's germline CDR1 is SNHLY and CDR2 FYNNEI. Unmatched junction bases numbered 10, after V lost 5 bases and J lost 3 bases. Sequenced by immunoSEQ multiplex PCR; TCRdb stores in-frame clones only, minus some. Of 360,000 or so clones in the sample, 75% to 90% were seen once. As to treatment: some 19 received Ad26.COV2.S at low or high dose, single or two shots; 5 received placebo; per-sample allocation not given. After the first vaccine or placebo injection, samples were drawn on day 63.

This specimen was peripheral blood, taken in a trial of Ad26.COV2.S vaccine versus placebo. This TCR was recovered from a person aged 18-65 years who received the Ad26.COV2.S COVID-19 vaccine or a placebo. The chain joins TRBV2 to TRBJ2-7; 13 bases fit TRBD2. DNA for the CDR3: TGTGCCAGCAGTTCTACTAGCGGGAGGGCAGGGATCTACGAGCAGTACTTC. Residues: CASSSTSGRAGIYEQYF.